The 16 T cell receptor beta chains listed next were all sequenced from one sample in a study of T cell responses to AZD1222 COVID-19 vaccine. The table came from immunoSEQ multiplex PCR; TCRdb's copy has only in-frame clones and leaves some out. Of 140,000 to 150,000 clones in the sample, 80% to 90% are singletons; the top ten hold around 1.6%. The sequencing used peripheral blood, collected on day 0 of AZD1222 vaccination. These receptors originate from an adult in good health.

The V gene is TRBV19, the J gene TRBJ2-1; D gene uncertain. The CDR3 has 13 amino acids. CDR1 is LNHDA and CDR2 is SQIVND in the germline V gene (reference sequence). Trimming removed 1 base from V and 6 bases from J, with 7 bases in between. The CDR3 DNA reads TGTGCCAGTAGTATAGGTCGGGTCAATGAGCAGTTCTTC. Translation: CASSIGRVNEQFF.

The chain uses TRBV9 and TRBJ2-7, with D tentatively TRBD1 (6 bases). The CDR3 has 15 residues. V shed 3 bases and J shed 2 bases, with 15 bases lying between them. Per the germline V gene, CDR1 is SGDLS and CDR2 is YYNGEE. The CDR3 DNA reads as TGTGCCAGCAGCGCCTCCGGGACAAACGCCTACGAGCAGTACTTC. It codes for CASSASGTNAYEQYF.

The chain uses TRBV18 and TRBJ1-3; the D gene is possibly TRBD1 (5 bases). The V end was cut by 0 bases, the J end by 4 bases, with 13 bases between. Germline V gives CDR1 KGHSH, CDR2 LQKENI. The CDR3 length is 16 residues. CDR3 DNA: TGTGCCAGCTCACCACCGGGCAGGGTGCCCGGAAACACCATATATTTT. Translating it yields CASSPPGRVPGNTIYF. Full variable domain (remainder filled in from reference TRBV18 and TRBJ1-3): NAGVMQNPRHLVRRRGQEARLRCSPMKGHSHVYWYRQLPEEGLKFMVYLQKENIIDESGMPKERFSAEFPKEGPSILRIQQVVRGDSAAYFCASSPPGRVPGNTIYFGEGSWLTVV.

The rearrangement links TRBV10-2 to TRBJ2-1; 14 bases fit TRBD2. CDR3 length: 15 amino acids. V was clipped by 4 bases and J by 10 bases; unmatched bases: 6. CDR1 is WSHSY and CDR2 is SAAADI in the germline V gene. This CDR3 is CASSAGTSGRREQFF. In DNA, the CDR3 is TGCGCCAGCAGTGCGGGGACTAGCGGGAGAAGGGAGCAGTTCTTC.

The chain links TRBV7-8 to TRBJ1-3; 10 nucleotides agree with TRBD1. V lost 4 bases and J lost 1; bases outside the gene matches: 7. CDR1 SGHVS and CDR2 FQNEAQ come from the germline V gene. The CDR3 is made up of 17 amino acids. The CDR3 region is CASSSEGQGYSGNTIYF. DNA for the CDR3: TGTGCCAGCAGCTCAGAGGGACAGGGGTATTCTGGAAACACCATATATTTT.

V gene TRBV7-6 combines with J gene TRBJ2-7; 9 bases align to TRBD2. After removal of 1 base from V and 4 bases from J, the junction contained 5 bases not matched to a gene. Germline CDR1 is SGHVS and CDR2 is FNYEAQ. The CDR3 is 15 amino acids. The CDR3 coding sequence is TGTGCCAGCAGCTTAGGGGGGACTAGCATGTACGAGCAGTACTTC. Translated: CASSLGGTSMYEQYF.

V and J are TRBV2 and TRBJ1-4; no definite D call. Between the trimmed V and J ends, which lost 5 bases and 5 bases, there was a span of 9 bases. This CDR3 region has 13 residues. Germline V gene data show CDR1 as SNHLY and CDR2 as FYNNEI. The DNA for the CDR3 is TGTGCCAGCAGTAAGACGGAGAATGAAAAACTGTTTTTT. Protein sequence: CASSKTENEKLFF.

The chain links TRBV2 to TRBJ2-5, with D possibly TRBD1 on 6 matching bases. Trimming removed 4 bases from V and 2 bases from J, with 8 bases in between. Germline lookup yields CDR1 SNHLY and CDR2 FYNNEI. The CDR3 sequence is 13 residues long. The DNA of the CDR3 is TGTGCCAGCAGTGGGACAGAGCAAGAGACCCAGTACTTC. Translation: CASSGTEQETQYF.

This chain connects TRBV19 to TRBJ1-1; D gene unclear. V shed 5 bases and J shed 0 bases, with 7 bases lying between them. The CDR3 extends over 13 amino acids. Germline V lookup: CDR1 LNHDA, CDR2 SQIVND (reference sequence). The CDR3 region is CASSPEMNTEAFF. The CDR3 nucleotides read TGTGCCAGTAGTCCGGAGATGAACACTGAAGCTTTCTTT.

This sequence joins TRBV29-1 and TRBJ1-1; D remains ambiguous. Germline V gene sequence: CDR1 SQVTM, CDR2 ANQGSEA. The CDR3 consists of 15 residues. The V end was cut by 6 bases, the J end by 8 bases, with 25 bases between. This chain's CDR3 is CSVVGPLSPRGEAFF. The CDR3 bases are TGCAGCGTCGTTGGGCCGTTATCCCCAAGAGGGGAAGCTTTCTTT.

The rearrangement links TRBV6-5 to TRBJ1-5; TRBD1 matches 7 bases. The trim removed 3 bases at V and 12 bases at J, leaving 8 bases unmatched. Germline CDR1 MNHEY, CDR2 SVGAGI. The CDR3 is made up of 13 amino acids. This chain's CDR3 is CASSYNRGEFQHF. The CDR3 DNA reads TGTGCCAGCAGTTATAACAGGGGTGAGTTCCAGCATTTT.

V and J are TRBV7-9 and TRBJ1-2, with D uncertain. Between the trimmed V and J ends, which lost 1 base and 3 bases, there was a span of 6 bases. The CDR3 runs to 13 residues. Germline CDR1 reads SEHNR; CDR2 reads FQNEAQ (reference sequence). The CDR3 DNA follows: TGTGCCAGCAGCTTAGAGGCAGACTATGGCTACACCTTC. It translates to CASSLEADYGYTF.

This rearrangement joins TRBV10-2 to TRBJ1-4; D is uncertain. The CDR3 length is 15 residues. From germline, CDR1 is WSHSY and CDR2 SAAADI. V lost 6 bases and J lost 0, with 11 bases in between. The CDR3 loop is CASRLTWATNEKLFF. In DNA, the CDR3 is TGCGCCAGCAGACTGACCTGGGCAACTAATGAAAAACTGTTTTTT.

The chain employs TRBV10-3 and TRBJ2-5; 11 bases agree with TRBD2. The germline V gene has CDR1 ENHRY and CDR2 SYGVKD. The CDR3 is 15 amino acids. Trimming at V came to 4 bases and at J to 5 bases, leaving 6 bases not matched to a gene. The CDR3 loop reads CAISASGGYYETQYF. DNA of the CDR3: TGTGCCATCAGTGCTAGCGGGGGGTATTACGAGACCCAGTACTTC.

The chain carries TRBV5-1 and TRBJ2-7; 7 bases are a match to TRBD1. Trimming removed 7 bases from V and 3 bases from J; junction bases left unmatched: 7. CDR1 and CDR2 from the germline V gene are SGHRS and YFSETQ. The CDR3 has 13 amino acids. CDR3 loop: CASGSGDSYEQYF. CDR3 nucleotide sequence: TGCGCCAGCGGCAGTGGGGACAGCTACGAGCAGTACTTC.

This sequence joins TRBV13 and TRBJ1-2, with TRBD1 matching 7 bases. CDR1 PRHDT and CDR2 FYEKMQ come from the germline V gene (reference sequence). V lost 4 bases, J lost 4 bases, and 6 bases stayed unmatched. This CDR3 has 14 amino acids. CDR3 residues: CASSYRTGPYGYTF. CDR3 nucleotide sequence: TGTGCCAGCAGCTATAGGACAGGACCCTATGGCTACACCTTC. The full variable domain, its missing parts supplied by reference TRBV13 and TRBJ1-2, is AAGVIQSPRHLIKEKRETATLKCYPIPRHDTVYWYQQGPGQDPQFLISFYEKMQSDKGSIPDRFSAQQFSDYHSELNMSSLELGDSALYFCASSYRTGPYGYTFGSGTRLTVV.